Below, 30 T cell receptor beta chains from the same sample are listed, as sequenced in a study of blood T cell repertoires in COVID-19. Here immunoSEQ multiplex PCR was the method, and the copy in TCRdb shows in-frame clones only, minus some. This repertoire shows about 55,000 clones, roughly 87% found once; its top ten account for approximately 10%. Sequenced input: peripheral blood. Every receptor here comes from a human donor in a cohort sampled during active COVID-19.

The rearrangement links TRBV4-2 to TRBJ2-1; 8 bases match TRBD2. Germline CDR1 and CDR2: LGHNA and YNFKEQ. The length of the CDR3 is 17 residues. J was trimmed by 4 bases and V by 8 bases; bases with no gene match: 16. For the CDR3, the DNA is TGTGCCAGCGGTATAGGACTAGCCCCAGTGGGTTACAATGAGCAGTTCTTC. Translation gives CASGIGLAPVGYNEQFF.

J is TRBJ2-7 and V is TRBV5-1; 14 bases match TRBD2. CDR3 size: 19 residues. Trimming at V came to 0 bases and at J to 6 bases, leaving 14 bases not matched to a gene. Germline loops: CDR1 SGHRS, CDR2 YFSETQ. The CDR3 DNA is TGCGCCAGCAGCTTGGGGACCGGACACAGACTAGCGGGAGGGAGCGAGCAGTACTTC. It codes for CASSLGTGHRLAGGSEQYF.

This clone was seen only once. V usage is TRBV5-1 and J usage is TRBJ1-2; 9 bases line up with TRBD1. With 0 bases clipped from V and 4 bases from J, the junction kept 4 bases outside the gene matches. Looked up from germline, CDR1 is SGHRS and CDR2 is YFSETQ. This CDR3 contains 15 residues. In nucleotides, the CDR3 is TGCGCCAGCAGCTTGGAGGGACAGGGTGGCTATGGCTACACCTTC. Translated: CASSLEGQGGYGYTF.

With regard to this clone: Its ends do not fully match the called genes, so a read error is possible. J is TRBJ2-5 and V is TRBV2, with TRBD1 identical over 10 bases. CDR1 is SNHLY and CDR2 is FYNNEI in the germline V gene. CDR3 size: 12 residues. CDR3 in DNA: TGTGCCGGCAGGGACAGGGGCGAGACCCAGTACTTC. Protein sequence: CAGRDRGETQYF.

V is TRBV10-2 and J is TRBJ1-1, with D possibly matching TRBD1 (5 bases). The ends were cut back, 8 bases at V and 4 bases at J, with 14 bases in the middle. This CDR3 spans 13 amino acids. Germline V gene lookup returns CDR1 WSHSY and CDR2 SAAADI. The CDR3 coding sequence is TGCGCCAGCCAGGGATCCGGAAGCACTGAAGCTTTCTTT. Amino acid sequence: CASQGSGSTEAFF.

In nucleotides, the CDR3 is TGTGCCAGCAGTTTGACCCTAGCGACGAAAACCTACGAGCAGTACTTC. Its translation is CASSLTLATKTYEQYF. The V and J genes are TRBV6-2 or TRBV6-3 and TRBJ2-7, with D perhaps matching TRBD2 (6 bases). V was cut by 4 bases and J by 2 bases, with 18 bases left in between. The CDR3 is 16 residues long. Germline CDR1 and CDR2: MNHEY and SVGEGT.

The V and J genes are TRBV20-1 and TRBJ1-6, with no clear D. V was trimmed by 3 bases and J by 7 bases, leaving 13 bases between them. The germline V gene has CDR1 DFQATT and CDR2 SNEGSKA (reference sequence). The CDR3 is 14 residues long. The CDR3 sequence is CSASKGSENSPLHF. CDR3 coding DNA: TGCAGTGCTAGTAAAGGTTCGGAGAATTCACCCCTCCACTTT.

V usage is TRBV5-4 and J usage is TRBJ2-7; 11 nucleotides match TRBD1. The germline V gene has CDR1 SGHNT and CDR2 YYREEE (reference sequence). V lost 4 bases to trimming and J lost 4 bases; unmatched junction nucleotides: 7. The CDR3 length is 15 residues. The CDR3, as DNA: TGTGCCAGCAGCGCCGGGACAGGGGGATTTTACGAGCAGTACTTC. Protein sequence: CASSAGTGGFYEQYF.

The gene calls are TRBV29-1 and TRBJ2-7, with 8 positions matching TRBD1. Germline CDR1 reads SQVTM; CDR2 reads ANQGSEA. The CDR3 has 14 amino acids. Unmatched junction bases numbered 8, after V lost 6 bases and J lost 1 base. The CDR3 bases are TGCAGCGTCGATTCCGGGACAGGTTCCTACGAGCAGTACTTC. This translates into CSVDSGTGSYEQYF.

The chain employs TRBV18 and TRBJ2-2; D gene uncertain. This CDR3 spans 14 amino acids. V was cut by 6 bases and J by 1 base, with 9 bases left in between. Per germline, CDR1 KGHSH and CDR2 LQKENI. CDR3 sequence: CASSRTQNTGELFF. CDR3 sequence (DNA): TGTGCCAGCTCTCGCACACAGAACACCGGGGAGCTGTTTTTT.

The rearrangement links TRBV6-1 to TRBJ2-7, with TRBD1 matching 8 bases. The length of the CDR3 is 15 residues. The V segment lost 0 bases and the J segment 4 bases; nucleotides outside the gene matches: 5. Germline V gene sequence: CDR1 MNHNS, CDR2 SASEGT. CDR3 sequence: CASSEAPTGVYEQYF. In nucleotides, the CDR3 is TGTGCCAGCAGTGAAGCCCCGACAGGGGTGTACGAGCAGTACTTC.

The chain couples TRBV3-1 (or the pseudogene TRBV3-2) to TRBJ2-5; 8 bases are shared with TRBD2. Looked up from germline, CDR1 is LGHDT and CDR2 is YNNKEL (reference sequence). The junction had 6 bases not matched to a gene; V was cut back by 4 bases and J by 5 bases. The CDR3 runs 14 residues. CDR3 loop: CASSPLSGGETQYF. CDR3 DNA: TGTGCCAGCAGCCCGCTTTCGGGGGGGGAGACCCAGTACTTC.

The rearrangement uses TRBV7-2 and TRBJ2-1, with D perhaps TRBD2 (6 bases). V lost 0 bases and J 2 bases, leaving 8 bases between the germline ends. The CDR3 spans 15 residues. Looked up from germline, CDR1 is SGHTA and CDR2 is FQGNSA. CDR3 bases: TGTGCCAGCAGCTTAGCGGGACTTGCCTACAATGAGCAGTTCTTC. Translated, it gives CASSLAGLAYNEQFF.

The chain is built from TRBV10-3 and TRBJ2-1; TRBD1 is a possible D gene (7 bases). Germline lookup yields CDR1 ENHRY and CDR2 SYGVKD. V lost 10 bases to trimming and J lost 3 bases, with 13 bases between them. This CDR3 spans 13 amino acids. This CDR3 reads CATRGTDYNEQFF. The DNA of the CDR3 is TGTGCCACCAGGGGGACTGACTACAATGAGCAGTTCTTC.

V and J are TRBV30 and TRBJ2-7; 8 bases match TRBD1. The CDR3 loop spans 14 amino acids. Germline V gene data show CDR1 as GTSNPN and CDR2 as SVGIG (reference sequence). J gave up 3 bases and V 0 bases, and 4 bases lay outside the gene matches. The CDR3 coding sequence is TGTGCCTGGAGTGTCAGGGGGCCAGGCTACGAGCAGTACTTC. Translating it yields CAWSVRGPGYEQYF. The complete variable domain, with remaining parts taken from reference TRBV30 and TRBJ2-7, reads SQTIHQWPATLVQPVGSPLSLECTVEGTSNPNLYWYRQAAGRGLQLLFYSVGIGQISSEVPQNLSASRPQDRQFILSSKKLLLSDSGFYLCAWSVRGPGYEQYFGPGTRLTVT.

This clone was observed many times. The chain joins TRBV5-8 to TRBJ2-3; TRBD1 matches 8 bases. The trim removed 7 bases at V and 6 bases at J, leaving 22 bases unmatched. The CDR3 loop spans 18 amino acids. The germline V gene has CDR1 SGHTS and CDR2 YDEGEE. The CDR3 coding sequence is TGTGCCAGCCCCTCTTTGGAGGACAGGGAGCCCCGTTCGGATACGCAGTATTTT. Its protein is CASPSLEDREPRSDTQYF. Drawing the rest from reference TRBV5-8 and TRBJ2-3, the complete variable domain is EAGVTQSPTHLIKTRGQQATLRCSPISGHTSVYWYQQALGLGLQFLLWYDEGEERNRGNFPPRFSGRQFPNYSSELNVNALELEDSALYLCASPSLEDREPRSDTQYFGPGTRLTVL.

The sample holds a few counts of this clone. The rearrangement joins TRBV11-2 to TRBJ1-4; TRBD1 might be the D (6 bases). Trimming pared 5 bases from V and 0 bases from J, leaving 13 bases between. Germline V gene lookup returns CDR1 SGHAT and CDR2 FQNNGV. The CDR3 is 16 amino acids. The CDR3 loop reads CASSPGTPATNEKLFF. CDR3 DNA: TGTGCCAGCAGCCCCGGGACACCAGCAACTAATGAAAAACTGTTTTTT.

This chain connects TRBV4-1 to TRBJ2-3; D is undetermined. The germline V gene encodes CDR1 MGHRA and CDR2 YSYEKL. V was shortened by 0 bases and J by 3 bases, with 10 bases between the two germline ends. The CDR3 totals 15 residues. The CDR3 reads CASSQDFGHTDTQYF. The CDR3 DNA reads TGCGCCAGCAGCCAAGACTTCGGTCATACAGATACGCAGTATTTT.

The gene calls are TRBV5-4 and TRBJ1-2; TRBD1 agrees at 7 bases. This CDR3 comprises 16 residues. V shed 0 bases and J 0 bases; nucleotides not matched to a gene: 5. Germline CDR1 and CDR2: SGHNT and YYREEE (reference sequence). CDR3 DNA sequence: TGTGCCAGCAGCTTGGGAAAGGGACAGACTAACTATGGCTACACCTTC. It is translated as CASSLGKGQTNYGYTF.

The V and J genes are TRBV27 and TRBJ1-6; TRBD1 might be the D (6 bases). Trimming pared 6 bases from V and 2 bases from J, leaving 11 bases between. This CDR3 has 15 residues. Germline values: CDR1 MNHEY, CDR2 SMNVEV (reference sequence). The chain's CDR3 is CASSPDSPYNSPLHF. The CDR3 bases are TGTGCCAGCAGCCCGGACAGTCCCTATAATTCACCCCTCCACTTT.

The table lists this clone with a few counts. This chain links TRBV5-4 with TRBJ2-1; 13 nucleotides match TRBD2. Germline V lookup: CDR1 SGHNT, CDR2 YYREEE (reference sequence). With 4 bases clipped from V and 9 bases from J, the junction kept 10 bases outside the gene matches. This CDR3 contains 16 residues. The CDR3 loop reads CASSQILAGGVGEQFF. The CDR3 nucleotides read TGTGCCAGCAGCCAAATACTAGCGGGAGGGGTCGGTGAGCAGTTCTTC.

The CDR3 nucleotides are TGCGCCAGCAGCCTCGGTTCGGGCACTGAAGCTTTCTTT. Encoded protein: CASSLGSGTEAFF. V is TRBV5-1 and J is TRBJ1-1; D call uncertain. Trimming pared 4 bases from V and 4 bases from J, leaving 11 bases between. Germline lookup yields CDR1 SGHRS and CDR2 YFSETQ. CDR3 length: 13 amino acids.

As to this clone: Other DNA variants within this sample encode the same CDR3. V gene TRBV28 combines with J gene TRBJ2-6; a possible D gene is TRBD1 (6 bases). V lost 3 bases and J 0 bases, leaving 6 bases between the germline ends. The germline CDR1 and CDR2 sequences are MDHEN and SYDVKM. This CDR3 is built from 15 residues. The CDR3 protein is CASSLGASGANVLTF. For the CDR3, the DNA is TGTGCCAGCAGTTTGGGGGCCTCTGGGGCCAACGTCCTGACTTTC.

The chain links TRBV5-6 to TRBJ2-6; D is perhaps TRBD2 (6 bases). This CDR3 region has 13 residues. Trimming pared 10 bases from V and 1 base from J, leaving 9 bases between. Germline values: CDR1 SGHDT, CDR2 YYEEEE. CDR3 nucleotide sequence: TGTGCCGGCCTAGCGTCTGGGGCCAACGTCCTGACTTTC. Translated, it gives CAGLASGANVLTF.

The CDR3: CASSLATDRGYGYTF. DNA of the CDR3: TGTGCCAGCAGCTTGGCCACTGACAGGGGATATGGCTACACCTTC. This sequence joins TRBV5-4 and TRBJ1-2, with 8 bases identical to TRBD1. The ends lost 0 bases at V and 5 bases at J; junction bases unmatched: 6. CDR3 length equals 15 residues. Germline values: CDR1 SGHNT, CDR2 YYREEE (reference sequence).

V usage is TRBV5-4 and J usage is TRBJ2-1; 11 bases match TRBD2. CDR1 and CDR2 from the germline V gene are SGHNT and YYREEE (reference sequence). The CDR3 consists of 15 residues. V dropped 0 bases and J dropped 6; count of bases not matched to a gene: 2. CDR3 protein: CASSLDLAGGNEQFF. The CDR3 DNA reads TGTGCCAGCAGCTTGGATCTAGCGGGAGGCAATGAGCAGTTCTTC. The complete variable domain, with remaining parts taken from reference TRBV5-4 and TRBJ2-1, reads ETGVTQSPTHLIKTRGQQVTLRCSSQSGHNTVSWYQQALGQGPQFIFQYYREEENGRGNFPPRFSGLQFPNYSSELNVNALELDDSALYLCASSLDLAGGNEQFFGPGTRLTVL.

This clone was observed a handful of times. The J gene is TRBJ1-1, the V gene TRBV2; D is perhaps TRBD1 (5 bases). V was clipped by 6 bases and J by 0 bases, with 11 bases between them. The CDR3 sequence is 14 residues long. The germline V gene has CDR1 SNHLY and CDR2 FYNNEI. The CDR3 region is CASSGQGLNTEAFF. The CDR3 coding sequence is TGTGCCAGCAGCGGGCAGGGTTTGAACACTGAAGCTTTCTTT. The variable domain in full, completed from reference TRBV2 and TRBJ1-1, reads EPEVTQTPSHQVTQMGQEVILRCVPISNHLYFYWYRQILGQKVEFLVSFYNNEISEKSEIFDDQFSVERPDGSNFTLKIRSTKLEDSAMYFCASSGQGLNTEAFFGQGTRLTVV.

V and J are TRBV10-2 and TRBJ1-2, with TRBD1 matching 8 bases. Germline CDR1 WSHSY, CDR2 SAAADI. V lost 4 bases and J lost 4; bases outside the gene matches: 8. The CDR3 is 15 residues long. The CDR3 DNA follows: TGCGCCAGCAGTGTGCTCCAGGGGGCCCCCTATGGCTACACCTTC. Its protein product is CASSVLQGAPYGYTF.

The chain joins TRBV9 to TRBJ1-1; a weak D match, TRBD1 (5 bases). The germline V gene encodes CDR1 SGDLS and CDR2 YYNGEE. V was shortened by 0 bases and J by 0 bases, with 9 bases between the two germline ends. The CDR3 consists of 15 residues. CDR3 nucleotide sequence: TGTGCCAGCAGCGTAGGGACATTGGTGAACACTGAAGCTTTCTTT. Encoded protein: CASSVGTLVNTEAFF. The full variable domain, its missing parts supplied by reference TRBV9 and TRBJ1-1, is DSGVTQTPKHLITATGQRVTLRCSPRSGDLSVYWYQQSLDQGLQFLIQYYNGEERAKGNILERFSAQQFPDLHSELNLSSLELGDSALYFCASSVGTLVNTEAFFGQGTRLTVV.

This clone was recorded a few times. The chain recombines TRBV4-3 with TRBJ1-4; maybe TRBD1 (6 bases). Trimming stripped 1 base from V and 3 bases from J, with 18 bases between. There are 18 residues in the CDR3. The germline gives CDR1 LGHNA, CDR2 YSLEER. The CDR3 sequence: CASSQGTSHRVPNEKLFF. The DNA of the CDR3 is TGCGCCAGCAGCCAAGGGACATCCCACAGGGTACCTAATGAAAAACTGTTTTTT.